The next 8 T cell receptor beta chains were all read from a single sample in a study of beta chain features in type 1 diabetes. What was sequenced were expressed TCRB transcripts, since all of the isolated RNA had been reverse transcribed. The method was immunoSEQ multiplex PCR; TCRdb's version includes in-frame clones alone and lacks a portion of them. The sample gives fewer than 250,000 clones, around 9.6% of which show up once; under 0.035% is in the top ten. Sequencing input: naive CD4+ T cells from blood. The receptor source for this set is a woman younger than 30 in good health.

The V and J genes are TRBV28 and TRBJ1-2; maybe TRBD1 (5 bases). The germline CDR1 and CDR2 sequences are MDHEN and SYDVKM. The V and J ends lost 5 bases and 3 bases respectively, with 13 bases between them. The CDR3 runs 14 residues. The CDR3 DNA is TGTGCCAGCAGTCTCTCGGGGGGTTACTATGGCTACACCTTC. It is translated as CASSLSGGYYGYTF.

The chain links TRBV2 to TRBJ2-3; perhaps TRBD2 as D (6 bases). CDR1 is SNHLY and CDR2 is FYNNEI in the germline V gene. This CDR3 contains 15 residues. V was cut by 3 bases and J by 2 bases, with 12 bases left in between. The chain's CDR3 is CASSEGLSDTDTQYF. DNA of the CDR3: TGTGCCAGCAGTGAGGGACTCTCTGACACAGATACGCAGTATTTT.

V and J are TRBV18 and TRBJ1-3; D is perhaps TRBD1 (5 bases). Germline V gene lookup returns CDR1 KGHSH and CDR2 LQKENI. The CDR3 runs 17 residues. Trimming shortened V by 5 bases and J by 2 bases, and 19 bases separated the two germline ends. The CDR3 is CASSATIGRGPGNTIYF. The CDR3 coding sequence is TGTGCCAGCTCAGCGACCATCGGGAGGGGACCTGGAAACACCATATATTTT.

This clone was observed a handful of times. The V gene is TRBV11-2, the J gene TRBJ1-6, with unresolved D. V lost 2 bases and J 9 bases, leaving 14 bases between the germline ends. The CDR3 is 15 residues long. From germline, CDR1 is SGHAT and CDR2 FQNNGV. CDR3 nucleotides: TGTGCCAGCAGCTTATCGAGGGTTATGGGTTCACCCCTCCACTTT. It is translated as CASSLSRVMGSPLHF.

Many counts were recorded for this clone. A junction boundary mismatches the germline segment, possibly from a read error. This chain connects TRBV7-2 to TRBJ1-1; no clear D gene. The CDR3 totals 10 residues. CDR1 and CDR2 (germline): SGHTA, FQGNSA. The CDR3 DNA is TGTGCCAGCAGCTTAGCTAGCCCTAGCTTT. Translating it yields CASSLASPSF.

This clone has just a few counts. The J gene is TRBJ1-1, the V gene TRBV4-1, with D maybe TRBD1 (6 bases). CDR1 MGHRA and CDR2 YSYEKL come from the germline V gene. V was clipped by 2 bases and J by 4 bases, with 14 bases between them. The CDR3 loop spans 15 amino acids. DNA for the CDR3: TGCGCCAGCAGCCAACTACAGGGTTTCGGCACTGAAGCTTTCTTT. Its protein is CASSQLQGFGTEAFF.

This clone was counted a few times. The genes are TRBV30 and TRBJ1-5; TRBD1 aligns across 7 bases. Germline trimming cut 0 bases from V and 4 bases from J; bases unmatched to any gene: 6. This CDR3 is 15 amino acids long. Germline V lookup: CDR1 GTSNPN, CDR2 SVGIG (reference sequence). The CDR3 sequence is CAWSVSSGGNQPQHF. The CDR3 DNA is TGTGCCTGGAGTGTATCTTCAGGGGGGAATCAGCCCCAGCATTTT.

V usage is TRBV14 and J usage is TRBJ2-6; tentatively, D is TRBD2 (6 bases). Per the germline V gene, CDR1 is SGHDN and CDR2 is FVKESK. The CDR3 totals 17 residues. The ends were cut back, 1 base at V and 0 bases at J, with 10 bases in the middle. The CDR3 here is CASSQGGLPSGANVLTF. CDR3 DNA sequence: TGTGCCAGCAGCCAAGGGGGACTGCCCTCTGGGGCCAACGTCCTGACTTTC. Combining the CDR3 with reference TRBV14 and TRBJ2-6 gives the whole variable domain EAGVTQFPSHSVIEKGQTVTLRCDPISGHDNLYWYRRVMGKEIKFLLHFVKESKQDESGMPNNRFLAERTGGTYSTLKVQPAELEDSGVYFCASSQGGLPSGANVLTFGAGSRLTVL.